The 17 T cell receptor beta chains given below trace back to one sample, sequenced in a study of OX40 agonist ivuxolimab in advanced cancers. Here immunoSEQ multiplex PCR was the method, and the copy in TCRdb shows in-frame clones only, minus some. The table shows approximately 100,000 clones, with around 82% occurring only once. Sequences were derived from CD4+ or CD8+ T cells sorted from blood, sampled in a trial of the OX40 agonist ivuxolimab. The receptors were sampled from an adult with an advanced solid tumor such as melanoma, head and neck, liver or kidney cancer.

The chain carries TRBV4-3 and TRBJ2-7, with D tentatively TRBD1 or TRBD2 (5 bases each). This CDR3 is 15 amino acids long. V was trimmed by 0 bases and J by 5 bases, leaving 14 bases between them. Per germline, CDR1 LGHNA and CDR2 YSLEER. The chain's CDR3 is CASSQEISGSDEQYF. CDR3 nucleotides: TGCGCCAGCAGCCAAGAGATTTCAGGGAGCGACGAGCAGTACTTC.

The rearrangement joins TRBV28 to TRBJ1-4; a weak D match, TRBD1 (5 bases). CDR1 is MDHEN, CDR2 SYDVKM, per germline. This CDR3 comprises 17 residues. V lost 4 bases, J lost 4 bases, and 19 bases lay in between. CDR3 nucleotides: TGTGCCAGCAGTTCATCCGGGGCCGAGGAACATAATGAAAAACTGTTTTTT. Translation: CASSSSGAEEHNEKLFF.

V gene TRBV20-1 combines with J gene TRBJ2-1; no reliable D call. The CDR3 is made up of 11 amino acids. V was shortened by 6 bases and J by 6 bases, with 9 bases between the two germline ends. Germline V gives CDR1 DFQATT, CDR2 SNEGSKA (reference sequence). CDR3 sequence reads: CSAKKVNEQFF. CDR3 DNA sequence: TGCAGTGCCAAGAAGGTCAATGAGCAGTTCTTC.

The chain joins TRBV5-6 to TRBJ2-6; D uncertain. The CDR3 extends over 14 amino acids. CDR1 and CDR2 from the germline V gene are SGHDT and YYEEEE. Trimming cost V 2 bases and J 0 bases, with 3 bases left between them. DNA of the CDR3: TGTGCCAGCAGCTTTTCCTCTGGGGCCAACGTCCTGACTTTC. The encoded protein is CASSFSSGANVLTF.

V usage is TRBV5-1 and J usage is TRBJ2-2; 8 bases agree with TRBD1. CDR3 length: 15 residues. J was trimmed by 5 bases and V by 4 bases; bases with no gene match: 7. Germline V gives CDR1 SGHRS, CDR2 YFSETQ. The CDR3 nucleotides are TGCGCCAGCAGCCCGGCTCAGGGGGCGACCGGGGAGCTGTTTTTT. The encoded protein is CASSPAQGATGELFF. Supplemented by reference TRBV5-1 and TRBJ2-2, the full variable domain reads KAGVTQTPRYLIKTRGQQVTLSCSPISGHRSVSWYQQTPGQGLQFLFEYFSETQRNKGNFPGRFSGRQFSNSRSEMNVSTLELGDSALYLCASSPAQGATGELFFGEGSRLTVL.

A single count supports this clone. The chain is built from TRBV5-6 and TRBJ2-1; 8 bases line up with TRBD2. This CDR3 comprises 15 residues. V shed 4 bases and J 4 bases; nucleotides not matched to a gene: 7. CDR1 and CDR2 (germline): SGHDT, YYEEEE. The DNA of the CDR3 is TGTGCCAGCAGCGAACCGGGACTAGGGTACAATGAGCAGTTCTTC. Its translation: CASSEPGLGYNEQFF.

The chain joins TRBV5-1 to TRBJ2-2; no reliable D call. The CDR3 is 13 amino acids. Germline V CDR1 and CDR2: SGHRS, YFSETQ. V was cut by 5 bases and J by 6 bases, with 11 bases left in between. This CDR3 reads CASSQSVAGELFF. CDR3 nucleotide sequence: TGCGCCAGCAGTCAGAGTGTCGCCGGGGAGCTGTTTTTT.

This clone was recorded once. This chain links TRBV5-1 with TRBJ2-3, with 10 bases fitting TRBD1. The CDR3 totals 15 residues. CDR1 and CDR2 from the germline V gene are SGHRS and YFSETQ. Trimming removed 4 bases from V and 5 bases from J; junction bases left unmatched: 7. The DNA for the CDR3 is TGCGCCAGCAGCCTCGGACAGGGGGTGGAAGATACGCAGTATTTT. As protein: CASSLGQGVEDTQYF.

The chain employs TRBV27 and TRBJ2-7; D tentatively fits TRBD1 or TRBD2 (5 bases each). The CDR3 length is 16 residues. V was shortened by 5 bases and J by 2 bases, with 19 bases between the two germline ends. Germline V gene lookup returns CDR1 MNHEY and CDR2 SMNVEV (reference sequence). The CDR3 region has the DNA TGTGCCAGCAGTCCCACCCGGGGCCTGCTAGCCTACGAGCAGTACTTC. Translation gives CASSPTRGLLAYEQYF.

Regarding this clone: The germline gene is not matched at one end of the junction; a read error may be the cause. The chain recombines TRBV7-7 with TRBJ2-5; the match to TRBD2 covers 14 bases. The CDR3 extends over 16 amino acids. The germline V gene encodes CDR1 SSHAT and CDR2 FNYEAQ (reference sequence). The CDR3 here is CASSARLAGGFGTQYF. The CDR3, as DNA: TGTGCTAGCAGCGCCCGACTAGCGGGAGGGTTCGGGACCCAGTACTTC.

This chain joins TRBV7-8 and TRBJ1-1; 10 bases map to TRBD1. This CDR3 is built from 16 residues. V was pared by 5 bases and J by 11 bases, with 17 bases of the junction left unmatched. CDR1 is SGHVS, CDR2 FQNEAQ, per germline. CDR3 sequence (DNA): TGTGCCAGCAGCATCTCCTTGACAGGGGGCCGTCTAGAGGCTTTCTTT. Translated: CASSISLTGGRLEAFF.

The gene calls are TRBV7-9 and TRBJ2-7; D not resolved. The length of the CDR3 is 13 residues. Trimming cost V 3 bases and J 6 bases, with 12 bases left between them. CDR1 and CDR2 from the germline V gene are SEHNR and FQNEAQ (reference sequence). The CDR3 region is CASSLPARREQYF. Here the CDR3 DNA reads TGTGCCAGCAGCTTGCCGGCCCGGCGCGAGCAGTACTTC.

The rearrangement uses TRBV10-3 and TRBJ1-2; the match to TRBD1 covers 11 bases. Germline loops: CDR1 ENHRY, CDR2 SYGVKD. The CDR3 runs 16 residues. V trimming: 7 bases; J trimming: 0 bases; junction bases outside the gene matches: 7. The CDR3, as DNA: TGTGCCATCAAGCCCCGGGACAGGGGGGCTAACTATGGCTACACCTTC. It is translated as CAIKPRDRGANYGYTF.

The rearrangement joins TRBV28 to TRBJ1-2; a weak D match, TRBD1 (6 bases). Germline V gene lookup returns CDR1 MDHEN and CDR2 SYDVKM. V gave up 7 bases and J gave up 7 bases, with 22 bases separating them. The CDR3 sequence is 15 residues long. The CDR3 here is CASNKGGIVYGGYTF. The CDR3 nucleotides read TGTGCCAGCAACAAGGGGGGGATTGTGTATGGTGGCTACACCTTC.

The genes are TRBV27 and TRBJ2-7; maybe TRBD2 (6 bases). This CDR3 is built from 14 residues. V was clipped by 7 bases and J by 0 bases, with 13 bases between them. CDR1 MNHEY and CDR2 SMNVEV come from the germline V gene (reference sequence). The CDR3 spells CASKPGSSSYEQYF. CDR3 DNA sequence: TGTGCCAGCAAACCCGGGAGTAGCTCCTACGAGCAGTACTTC.

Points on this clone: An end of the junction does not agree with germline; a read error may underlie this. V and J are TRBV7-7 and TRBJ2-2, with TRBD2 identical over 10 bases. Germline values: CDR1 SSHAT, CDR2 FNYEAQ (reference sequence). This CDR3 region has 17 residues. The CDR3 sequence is CASSPTLAGASAGELFF. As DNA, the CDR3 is TGTGCTAGCAGCCCAACTCTAGCGGGAGCAAGCGCCGGGGAGCTGTTTTTT.

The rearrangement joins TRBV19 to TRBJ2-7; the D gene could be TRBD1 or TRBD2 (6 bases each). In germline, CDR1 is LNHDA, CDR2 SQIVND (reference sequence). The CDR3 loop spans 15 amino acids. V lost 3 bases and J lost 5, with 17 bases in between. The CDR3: CASSIGGGTPHEQYF. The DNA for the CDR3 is TGTGCCAGTAGTATCGGGGGCGGGACCCCTCACGAGCAGTACTTC.